The T cell receptor beta chain under discussion was sequenced for a study of blood T cell repertoires in COVID-19. The CDR3 is made up of 18 amino acids. Per germline, CDR1 SGDLS and CDR2 YYNGEE. Trimming took 0 bases from V and 1 from J; bases not matched to a gene: 9. This clone came up once. Generated by immunoSEQ multiplex PCR, the TCRdb table keeps only in-frame clones and is missing some. The data hold fewer than 250,000 clones, with around nine tenths observed a single time. The sequence was collected from a man in his sixties with acute or convalescent COVID-19. Sequencing was done on a sample of peripheral blood. The chain combines TRBV9 with TRBJ2-5, with 10 bases that match TRBD2. In DNA form, the CDR3 reads TGTGCCAGCAGCGTAGCACTAGCGGGGAGAGCTTCCCAAGAGACCCAGTACTTC. Translating it yields CASSVALAGRASQETQYF.